This TCR beta chain was documented in a study of T cell responses to AZD1222 COVID-19 vaccine. Study-wide points: Baseline seropositivity characterized only a handful of AZD1222 recipients.

Assay used: immunoSEQ multiplex PCR; TCRdb lists only in-frame clones, some missing. Of about 140,000 clones in the sample, 91% were seen once. The CDR3 covers 14 residues. Germline-derived CDR1 and CDR2 are MNHEY and SVGAGI. A single count supports this clone. No antigen is known for it. The junction departs from the called germline gene at one end, perhaps through a read error. The specimen comprised peripheral blood, sampled 28 days after the second dose of the MenACWY control vaccine. The receptor comes from an adult who received the MenACWY meningococcal vaccine as a control. The V gene is TRBV6-5, the J gene TRBJ1-2; 7 nucleotides line up with TRBD1. Here the CDR3 reads CASSLRQGNYGYTF. CDR3 in DNA: TGTGCCAGTAGTTTGAGACAGGGTAACTATGGCTACACCTTC.